The entry below describes one T cell receptor (beta chain). Its antigen remains unknown. This may arise from a read error, as a much more abundant clone is one base away. TCRdb reprocessed the reads via MiXCR and lists one record per CDR3 protein. The sample has about 900,000 distinct CDR3 sequences, approximately 33% seen once. This entry is derived from a study of T cell repertoires in cytomegalovirus infection. Turning to the study itself: Selection of CMV epitopes for the study included recently identified HLA-C-restricted and well-studied HLA-B-restricted ones. Through public TCR beta signatures, both CMV infection and matching HLA type were indicated. The study's findings and limits: CMV-specific HLA-C-restricted TCR beta clonotypes dominated the ex vivo response. Public TCR beta family frequency separated CMV-and-HLA carriers, including in an independent cohort.

The CDR3 length is 14 residues. Germline-derived CDR1 and CDR2 are SGHTA and FQGNSA. The junction had 10 bases not matched to a gene; V was cut back by 3 bases and J by 9 bases. The chain uses TRBV7-2 and TRBJ1-1; 7 nucleotides align to TRBD1. The sample here was cultured CD8+ T cells from PBMCs, taken from culture after CMV antigen stimulation. This TCR derives from a human donor in good health (CMV status not recorded). Some clones in this sample may be carry-over from other donors' samples. CDR3 region: CASSFLQGTPKAFF. Written as DNA, the CDR3 is TGTGCCAGCAGCTTCCTACAGGGGACCCCTAAAGCTTTCTTT.